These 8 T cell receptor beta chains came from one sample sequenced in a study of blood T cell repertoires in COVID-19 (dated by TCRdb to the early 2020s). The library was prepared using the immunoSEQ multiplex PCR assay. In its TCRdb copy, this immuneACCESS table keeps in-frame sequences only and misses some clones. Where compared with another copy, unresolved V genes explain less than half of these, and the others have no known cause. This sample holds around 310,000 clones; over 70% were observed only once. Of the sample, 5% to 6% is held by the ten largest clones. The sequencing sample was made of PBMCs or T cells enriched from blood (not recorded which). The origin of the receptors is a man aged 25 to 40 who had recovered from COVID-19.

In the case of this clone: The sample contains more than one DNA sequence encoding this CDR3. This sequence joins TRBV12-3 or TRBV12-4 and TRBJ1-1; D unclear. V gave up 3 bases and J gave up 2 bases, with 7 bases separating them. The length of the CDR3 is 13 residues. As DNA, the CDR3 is TGTGCCAGCAGTTTTTACAGAAACACTGAAGCTTTCTTT. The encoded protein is CASSFYRNTEAFF.

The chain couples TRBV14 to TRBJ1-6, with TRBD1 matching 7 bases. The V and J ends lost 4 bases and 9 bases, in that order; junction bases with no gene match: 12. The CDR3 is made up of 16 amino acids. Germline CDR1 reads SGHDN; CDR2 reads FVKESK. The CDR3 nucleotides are TGTGCCAGCAGCCGCTGGGAAGAGGGGGCATCTTCACCCCTCCACTTT. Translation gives CASSRWEEGASSPLHF.

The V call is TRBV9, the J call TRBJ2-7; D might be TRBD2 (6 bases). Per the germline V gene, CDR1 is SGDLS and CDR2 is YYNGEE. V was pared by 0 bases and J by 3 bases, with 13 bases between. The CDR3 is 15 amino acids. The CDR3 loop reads CASSVGAGLDYEQYF. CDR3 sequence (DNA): TGTGCCAGCAGCGTAGGTGCGGGGTTAGACTACGAGCAGTACTTC.

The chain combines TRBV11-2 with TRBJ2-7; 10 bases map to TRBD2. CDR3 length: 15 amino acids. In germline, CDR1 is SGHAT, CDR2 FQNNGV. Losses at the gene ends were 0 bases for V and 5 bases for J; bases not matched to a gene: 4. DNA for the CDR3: TGTGCCAGCAGCTTAGAACTAGCGGGGTTTGACGAGCAGTACTTC. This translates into CASSLELAGFDEQYF. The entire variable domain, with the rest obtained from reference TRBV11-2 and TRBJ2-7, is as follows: EAGVAQSPRYKIIEKRQSVAFWCNPISGHATLYWYQQILGQGPKLLIQFQNNGVVDDSQLPKDRFSAERLKGVDSTLKIQPAKLEDSAVYLCASSLELAGFDEQYFGPGTRLTVT.

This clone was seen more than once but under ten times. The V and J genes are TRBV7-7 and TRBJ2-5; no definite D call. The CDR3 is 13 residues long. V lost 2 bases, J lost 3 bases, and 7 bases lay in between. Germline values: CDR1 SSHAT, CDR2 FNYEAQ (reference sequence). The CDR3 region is CASSLHQKETQYF. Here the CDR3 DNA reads TGTGCCAGCAGCTTACACCAGAAAGAGACCCAGTACTTC.

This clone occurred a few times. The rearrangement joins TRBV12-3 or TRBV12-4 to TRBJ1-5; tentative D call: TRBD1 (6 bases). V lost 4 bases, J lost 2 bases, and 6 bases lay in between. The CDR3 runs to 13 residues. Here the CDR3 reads CASSYRGNQPQHF. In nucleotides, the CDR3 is TGTGCCAGCAGTTACAGGGGCAATCAGCCCCAGCATTTT.

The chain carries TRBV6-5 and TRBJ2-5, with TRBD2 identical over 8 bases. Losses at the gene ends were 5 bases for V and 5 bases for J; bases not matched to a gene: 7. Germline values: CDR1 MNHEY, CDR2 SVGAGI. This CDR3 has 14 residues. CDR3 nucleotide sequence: TGTGCCAGCAGTAGGTCCGGCGGGGGGGAGACCCAGTACTTC. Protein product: CASSRSGGGETQYF.

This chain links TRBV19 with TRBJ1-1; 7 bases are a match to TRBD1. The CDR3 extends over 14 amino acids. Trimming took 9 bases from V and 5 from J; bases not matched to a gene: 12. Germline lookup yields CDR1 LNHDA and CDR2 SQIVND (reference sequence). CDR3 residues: CASRFGTDGTEAFF. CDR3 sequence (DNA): TGTGCCAGCAGATTTGGGACAGATGGGACTGAAGCTTTCTTT.